The subject of this entry is one T cell receptor beta chain. This sample is part of a study of T-cell memory formation after mild COVID-19. TCRdb passed the 5' RACE reads through MiXCR, listing each CDR3 protein once. Of approximately 490,000 distinct CDR3 sequences listed, about a fifth were seen once; the top ten hold approximately 12%. The CDR3 is made up of 13 amino acids. In germline, CDR1 is LGHDT, CDR2 YNNKEL (reference sequence). Trimming removed 1 base from V and 10 bases from J, with 11 bases in between. The receptor's source is an adult woman who had mild COVID-19 (a few samples of this study predate the infection). Cell type and time point are not known. The V gene is TRBV3-1, the J gene TRBJ2-1, with D unresolved. The sample taken for sequencing was PBMCs or a T cell subset sorted from them (not recorded which). CDR3 residues: CASSQVPGGEQFF. DNA of the CDR3: TGTGCCAGCAGCCAAGTTCCAGGCGGCGAGCAGTTCTTC.